This TCR beta chain was retrieved from a study of blood T cell repertoires in COVID-19. Study overall: Sites in the United States, Italy and Spain provided acute and convalescent COVID-19 samples. PBMCs, B-cell-depleted T cells, or T cells provided the cDNA or gDNA that made up the material.

Trimming removed 5 bases at V and 2 bases at J, with 16 bases between. This CDR3 comprises 15 residues. CDR1 and CDR2 (germline): SEHNR, FQNEAQ (reference sequence). As originally analysed: Amplifying reference gene primers gave estimates of nucleated cell counts. Generated by immunoSEQ multiplex PCR, the TCRdb table keeps only in-frame clones and is missing some. That table furnishes V, J and clone size, whereas the DNA furnished D and trimming. The repertoire holds some 300,000 clones, approximately 86% seen once, with around 12% in the top ten. The sample taken for sequencing was peripheral blood. This sequence originates from a woman in her 70s with COVID-19, enrolled during active disease. This chain uses TRBV7-9 with TRBJ2-7; possible D gene TRBD2, 5 bases. CDR3 bases: TGTGCCAGCAGCGAGAGGAGTGTGGGAGCCTACGAGCAGTACTTC. Translated: CASSERSVGAYEQYF.